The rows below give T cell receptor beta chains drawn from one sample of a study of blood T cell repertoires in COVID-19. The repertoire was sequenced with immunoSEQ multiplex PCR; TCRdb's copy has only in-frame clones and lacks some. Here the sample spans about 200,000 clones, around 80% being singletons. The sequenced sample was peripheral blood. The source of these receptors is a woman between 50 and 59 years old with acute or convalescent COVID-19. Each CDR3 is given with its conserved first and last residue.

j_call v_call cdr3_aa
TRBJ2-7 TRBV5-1 CASSLGLAGPSSYEQYF
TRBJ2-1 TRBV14 CASRRRESYNEQFF
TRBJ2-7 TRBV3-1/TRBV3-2 CASSLSGGGSLGQYF
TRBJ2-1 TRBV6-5 CASSSLAGGPDEQFF
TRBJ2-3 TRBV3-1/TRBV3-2 CASSQEGASGRADTQYF
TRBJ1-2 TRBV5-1 CASSLAGSGGYTF
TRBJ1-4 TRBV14 CASSQINRDTVIEKLFF
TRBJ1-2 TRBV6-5 CASSSAGEVFNYGYTF
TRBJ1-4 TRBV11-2 CASSLRGRVAGSNEKLFF
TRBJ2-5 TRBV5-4 CASSLSDIQETQYF
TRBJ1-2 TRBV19 CASSKGTANYGYTF
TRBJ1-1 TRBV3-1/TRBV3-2 CASSQEGGIPEAFF
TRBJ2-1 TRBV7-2 CASSSPGLAGSGSYNEQFF
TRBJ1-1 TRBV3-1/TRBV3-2 CASSQGDRGWYTEAFF
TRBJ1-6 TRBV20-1 CSASPDREYNSPLHF
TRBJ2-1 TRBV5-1 CASSLVSAGASYNEQFF
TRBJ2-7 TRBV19 CASSTIGTYGKSSYEQYF